The 14 T cell receptor beta chains below all came from one sample that was sequenced in a study of shared clonotypes between healthy human individuals. Here immunoSEQ multiplex PCR was the method, and the copy in TCRdb shows in-frame clones only, minus some. The data contain around 600,000 clones, around 95% of them seen just once; the ten biggest clones take up approximately 0.12%. CD8 cells classed as naive were CD45RO-negative and positively selected for CCR7, excluding terminally differentiated effector memory CD45RA+ cells. The sample comprised naive CD8+ T cells sorted from blood. The receptors originated from a woman aged 25 to 39 in good health.

The chain recombines TRBV6-5 with TRBJ1-1; D remains unclear. Germline CDR1 and CDR2: MNHEY and SVGAGI. V was trimmed by 0 bases and J by 4 bases, leaving 6 bases between them. The CDR3 is 13 amino acids. This chain's CDR3 is CASSYSVGTEAFF. The CDR3 nucleotides are TGTGCCAGCAGTTACTCGGTAGGCACTGAAGCTTTCTTT.

The V call is TRBV28, the J call TRBJ2-7, with D hard to call. Germline loops: CDR1 MDHEN, CDR2 SYDVKM. Between the trimmed V and J ends, which lost 5 bases and 4 bases, there was a span of 9 bases. The CDR3 length is 12 residues. The CDR3 here is CASSLKNYEQYF. In DNA, the CDR3 is TGTGCCAGCAGTCTAAAGAATTACGAGCAGTACTTC.

V gene TRBV6-5 combines with J gene TRBJ2-1, with D possibly being TRBD2 (6 bases). This CDR3 region has 14 residues. Germline V lookup: CDR1 MNHEY, CDR2 SVGAGI. V lost 7 bases, J lost 5 bases, and 15 bases lay in between. CDR3 nucleotides: TGTGCCAGCAATGACCGGGGAGGAAACAATGAGCAGTTCTTC. It is translated as CASNDRGGNNEQFF.

V usage is TRBV27 and J usage is TRBJ2-1; D may correspond to TRBD1 or TRBD2 (5 bases each). Per the germline V gene, CDR1 is MNHEY and CDR2 is SMNVEV (reference sequence). CDR3 length equals 13 residues. V shed 2 bases and J shed 6 bases, with 8 bases lying between them. The CDR3 nucleotides read TGTGCCAGCAGTTTAGCCGGGACCAATGAGCAGTTCTTC. It specifies CASSLAGTNEQFF.

This chain connects TRBV7-9 to TRBJ2-1, with D hard to call. This CDR3 comprises 15 residues. CDR1 and CDR2 from the germline V gene are SEHNR and FQNEAQ (reference sequence). V was cut by 5 bases and J by 9 bases, with 20 bases left in between. The CDR3 reads CASSHRASRTTEQFF. The CDR3 nucleotides read TGTGCCAGCAGCCATCGGGCCTCCAGGACCACTGAGCAGTTCTTC.

CDR3 residues: CATSRPTGLAGTSRPYEQYF. DNA of the CDR3: TGTGCCACCAGCAGACCAACGGGACTAGCGGGGACCTCACGACCCTACGAGCAGTACTTC. This sequence joins TRBV15 and TRBJ2-5; 13 nucleotides agree with TRBD2. The closer fit of TRBJ2-7 to the DNA end suggests the J call may be wrong. Germline V lookup: CDR1 LNHNV, CDR2 YYDKDF (reference sequence). The CDR3 has 20 residues.

This sequence joins TRBV28 and TRBJ2-1; TRBD2 matches 11 bases. Germline V gene data show CDR1 as MDHEN and CDR2 as SYDVKM. V gave up 7 bases and J gave up 4 bases; unmatched junction bases: 3. This CDR3 contains 14 residues. The CDR3 region has the DNA TGTGCCAGCATAGGGACTAGCGGTTACAATGAGCAGTTCTTC. This translates into CASIGTSGYNEQFF.

The chain uses TRBV2 and TRBJ2-3; 8 bases fit TRBD2. The CDR3 runs to 17 residues. V lost 3 bases, J lost 3 bases, and 11 bases stayed unmatched. Germline loops: CDR1 SNHLY, CDR2 FYNNEI. CDR3 sequence (DNA): TGTGCCAGCAGTGACCTACTAGCGGCAGAGGAGACAGATACGCAGTATTTT. Residues: CASSDLLAAEETDTQYF. The entire variable domain, with the rest obtained from reference TRBV2 and TRBJ2-3, is as follows: EPEVTQTPSHQVTQMGQEVILRCVPISNHLYFYWYRQILGQKVEFLVSFYNNEISEKSEIFDDQFSVERPDGSNFTLKIRSTKLEDSAMYFCASSDLLAAEETDTQYFGPGTRLTVL.

The genes are TRBV28 and TRBJ2-3, with D possibly matching TRBD2 (6 bases). The ends were cut back, 2 bases at V and 4 bases at J, with 13 bases in the middle. Looked up from germline, CDR1 is MDHEN and CDR2 is SYDVKM. The CDR3 loop spans 15 amino acids. The CDR3 is CASSLTGVVSDTQYF. The CDR3, as DNA: TGTGCCAGCAGTTTAACGGGAGTGGTATCAGATACGCAGTATTTT.

CDR3 sequence (DNA): TGTGCCAGCAGTGAAGGACTGTGGAACCTTTACGAGCAGTACTTC. It yields the protein CASSEGLWNLYEQYF. This rearrangement joins TRBV2 to TRBJ2-7; D not resolved. V dropped 1 base and J dropped 4 bases, with 14 bases sitting between them. The CDR3 totals 15 residues. Per germline, CDR1 SNHLY and CDR2 FYNNEI.

This chain joins TRBV9 and TRBJ2-7; 7 nucleotides line up with TRBD2. Trimming cost V 4 bases and J 3 bases; bases outside gene matches: 13. Germline loops: CDR1 SGDLS, CDR2 YYNGEE. The CDR3 totals 16 residues. The CDR3 loop is CASSPSGGALIYEQYF. CDR3 DNA: TGTGCCAGCAGCCCTTCGGGGGGAGCGTTGATCTACGAGCAGTACTTC.

The chain uses TRBV12-5 and TRBJ1-1; TRBD1 matches 7 bases. The germline V gene encodes CDR1 LGHNT and CDR2 FRNRAP. This CDR3 contains 13 residues. V lost 1 base and J lost 4; bases outside the gene matches: 0. CDR3 nucleotides: TGTGCTAGTGGTTTGGGGGACAGCACTGAAGCTTTCTTT. It codes for CASGLGDSTEAFF.

The chain uses TRBV5-6 and TRBJ2-7; D possibly corresponds to TRBD2 (6 bases). The CDR3 runs 13 residues. Trimming left V 3 bases short and J 2 bases short, with 9 bases between. Germline V gives CDR1 SGHDT, CDR2 YYEEEE. CDR3 coding DNA: TGTGCCAGCAGCTGGGGCGGGACCTACGAGCAGTACTTC. Residues: CASSWGGTYEQYF. Filled out from reference TRBV5-6 and TRBJ2-7, the complete variable domain reads DAGVTQSPTHLIKTRGQQVTLRCSPKSGHDTVSWYQQALGQGPQFIFQYYEEEERQRGNFPDRFSGHQFPNYSSELNVNALLLGDSALYLCASSWGGTYEQYFGPGTRLTVT.

Notes on this clone: A read error may produce the germline difference seen at one junction end. This sequence joins TRBV5-8 and TRBJ2-7, with a possible D match to TRBD1 (5 bases). Germline V gene data show CDR1 as SGHTS and CDR2 as YDEGEE. This CDR3 contains 11 residues. CDR3 region: CASSLVLDMTF. The CDR3 coding sequence is TGTGCCAGCAGCTTGGTTTTGGACATGACCTTC.